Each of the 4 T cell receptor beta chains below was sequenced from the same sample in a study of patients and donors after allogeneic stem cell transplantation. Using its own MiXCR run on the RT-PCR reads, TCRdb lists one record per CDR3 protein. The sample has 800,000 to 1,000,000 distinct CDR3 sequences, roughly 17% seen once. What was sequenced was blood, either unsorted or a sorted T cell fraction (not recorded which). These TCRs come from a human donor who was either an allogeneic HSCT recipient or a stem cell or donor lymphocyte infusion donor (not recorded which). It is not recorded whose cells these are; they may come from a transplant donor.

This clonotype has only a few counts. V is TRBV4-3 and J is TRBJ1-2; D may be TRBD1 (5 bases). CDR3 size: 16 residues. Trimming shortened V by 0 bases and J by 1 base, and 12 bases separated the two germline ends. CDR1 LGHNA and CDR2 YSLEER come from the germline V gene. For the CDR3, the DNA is TGCGCCAGCAGCCAAGATTTATTGGGGCGTAACTATGGCTACACCTTC. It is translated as CASSQDLLGRNYGYTF.

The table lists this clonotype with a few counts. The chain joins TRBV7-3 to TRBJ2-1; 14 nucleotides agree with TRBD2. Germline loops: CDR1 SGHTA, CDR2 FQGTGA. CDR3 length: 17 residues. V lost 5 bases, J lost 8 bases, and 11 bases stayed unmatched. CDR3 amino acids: CASSKGTSGSLRDEQFF. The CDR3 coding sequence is TGTGCCAGCAGCAAAGGGACTAGCGGGAGTCTTCGGGATGAGCAGTTCTTC.

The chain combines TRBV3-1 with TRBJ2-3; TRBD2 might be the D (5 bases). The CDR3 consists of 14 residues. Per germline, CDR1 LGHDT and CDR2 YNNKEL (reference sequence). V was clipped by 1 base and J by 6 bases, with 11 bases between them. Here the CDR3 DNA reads TGTGCCAGCAGCCAAGTCCGCGGGTCTGATACGCAGTATTTT. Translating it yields CASSQVRGSDTQYF.

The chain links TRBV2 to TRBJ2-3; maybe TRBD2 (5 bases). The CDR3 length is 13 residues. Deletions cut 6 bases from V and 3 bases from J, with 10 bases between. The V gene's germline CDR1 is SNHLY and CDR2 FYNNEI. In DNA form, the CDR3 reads TGTGCCAGCAGGAGGGAGAATACAGATACGCAGTATTTT. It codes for CASRRENTDTQYF. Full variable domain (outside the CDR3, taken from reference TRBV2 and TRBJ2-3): EPEVTQTPSHQVTQMGQEVILRCVPISNHLYFYWYRQILGQKVEFLVSFYNNEISEKSEIFDDQFSVERPDGSNFTLKIRSTKLEDSAMYFCASRRENTDTQYFGPGTRLTVL.